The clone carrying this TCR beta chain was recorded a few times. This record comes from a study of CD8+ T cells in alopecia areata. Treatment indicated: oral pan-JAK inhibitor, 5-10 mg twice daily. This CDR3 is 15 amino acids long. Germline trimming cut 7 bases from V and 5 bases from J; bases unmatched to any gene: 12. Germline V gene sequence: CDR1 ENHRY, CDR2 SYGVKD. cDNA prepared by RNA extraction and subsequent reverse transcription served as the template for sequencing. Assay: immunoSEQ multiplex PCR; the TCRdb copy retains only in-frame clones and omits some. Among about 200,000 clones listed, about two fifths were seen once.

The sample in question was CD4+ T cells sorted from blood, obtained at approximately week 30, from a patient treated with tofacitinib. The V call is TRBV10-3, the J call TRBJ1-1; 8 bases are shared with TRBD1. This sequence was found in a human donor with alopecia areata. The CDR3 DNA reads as TGTGCCATCAACGGAGCTGACAGGGGAATGACTGAAGCTTTCTTT. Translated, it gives CAINGADRGMTEAFF.